The next 22 T cell receptor beta chains were all read from a single sample in a study of T cell responses to AZD1222 COVID-19 vaccine. Clones were read by immunoSEQ multiplex PCR, and TCRdb kept only the in-frame ones, dropping some. The table shows fewer than 150,000 clones, with roughly 90% occurring only once. This sample comprised peripheral blood, obtained on day 0 of AZD1222 vaccination. Every receptor here comes from an adult in good health.

This sequence joins TRBV6-1 and TRBJ1-2, with a weak D call TRBD1 (6 bases). The ends were cut back, 7 bases at V and 6 bases at J, with 18 bases in the middle. Per germline, CDR1 MNHNS and CDR2 SASEGT. This CDR3 region has 14 residues. The CDR3 DNA reads TGTGCCAGCACCCCGTGGGGGCTCCTGGATGGCTACACCTTC. As protein: CASTPWGLLDGYTF.

Only one count was recorded for this clone. This chain joins TRBV18 and TRBJ1-5; the D gene is possibly TRBD1 (5 bases). Germline CDR1 and CDR2: KGHSH and LQKENI. The V end was cut by 3 bases, the J end by 2 bases, with 8 bases between. The CDR3 spans 14 residues. The CDR3 DNA follows: TGTGCCAGCTCACCCGGGGGGGGCAATCAGCCCCAGCATTTT. This gives the protein CASSPGGGNQPQHF.

This clone showed up just a few times. The chain combines TRBV28 with TRBJ2-7; the D is unclear. The CDR3 covers 13 residues. The germline V and J ends were trimmed by 3 bases and 3 bases, with 9 bases remaining between them. Germline CDR1 reads MDHEN; CDR2 reads SYDVKM. The CDR3 nucleotides read TGTGCCAGCAGTTTTATGGGTTTCTACGAGCAGTACTTC. Protein: CASSFMGFYEQYF. Combining the CDR3 with reference TRBV28 and TRBJ2-7 gives the whole variable domain DVKVTQSSRYLVKRTGEKVFLECVQDMDHENMFWYRQDPGLGLRLIYFSYDVKMKEKGDIPEGYSVSREKKERFSLILESASTNQTSMYLCASSFMGFYEQYFGPGTRLTVT.

The V and J genes are TRBV30 and TRBJ2-2; 8 bases fit TRBD1. CDR1 is GTSNPN and CDR2 is SVGIG in the germline V gene (reference sequence). This CDR3 spans 19 amino acids. Unmatched junction bases numbered 20, after V lost 2 bases and J lost 6 bases. The CDR3 is CAWSTGVDRAVTAAGELFF. The CDR3 nucleotides are TGTGCCTGGAGTACGGGGGTGGACAGGGCAGTTACAGCGGCCGGGGAGCTGTTTTTT.

This chain joins TRBV2 and TRBJ2-1; no clear D. CDR1 and CDR2 from the germline V gene are SNHLY and FYNNEI. This CDR3 is built from 13 residues. V lost 5 bases and J lost 2, with 7 bases in between. This chain's CDR3 is CASSPGPYNEQFF. The CDR3 DNA sequence: TGTGCCAGCAGTCCGGGCCCCTACAATGAGCAGTTCTTC.

The CDR3 DNA reads TGTGCCACGGGGTTCGCCCACGAGCAGTACTTC. Translated, it gives CATGFAHEQYF. This chain joins TRBV19 and TRBJ2-7; a weak D match, TRBD2 (5 bases). The V end lost 10 bases, the J end lost 5 bases, and 12 bases lay between the germline ends. The germline CDR1 and CDR2 sequences are LNHDA and SQIVND (reference sequence). This CDR3 has 11 amino acids.

This rearrangement joins TRBV2 to TRBJ2-5; D not resolved. The ends were cut back, 10 bases at V and 2 bases at J, with 8 bases in the middle. This CDR3 is 11 amino acids long. The V gene's germline CDR1 is SNHLY and CDR2 FYNNEI. This chain's CDR3 is CAKVAQETQYF. CDR3 nucleotides: TGTGCCAAGGTCGCGCAAGAGACCCAGTACTTC.

This clone showed up just once. The chain couples TRBV28 to TRBJ1-4; 10 bases align to TRBD1. The V segment lost 6 bases and the J segment 5 bases; nucleotides outside the gene matches: 6. The CDR3 covers 15 residues. Germline V lookup: CDR1 MDHEN, CDR2 SYDVKM. This chain's CDR3 is CASRETGGRNEKLFF. As DNA, the CDR3 is TGTGCCAGCAGGGAGACAGGGGGCCGAAATGAAAAACTGTTTTTT.

This clone has only one observation. The V call is TRBV27, the J call TRBJ2-7; D remains unclear. The CDR3 length is 13 residues. Germline V gene lookup returns CDR1 MNHEY and CDR2 SMNVEV (reference sequence). The germline V and J ends were trimmed by 9 bases and 8 bases, with 20 bases remaining between them. The CDR3 sequence: CASRRRVDPQQYF. CDR3 nucleotide sequence: TGTGCCAGTCGTAGAAGGGTAGACCCCCAGCAGTACTTC.

This clone was detected only once. The J gene is TRBJ1-3, the V gene TRBV11-2, with TRBD1 as a possible D gene (5 bases). CDR3 length equals 17 residues. Trimming cost V 5 bases and J 0 bases, with 17 bases left between them. Per germline, CDR1 SGHAT and CDR2 FQNNGV. In DNA form, the CDR3 reads TGTGCCAGCAGCCGGCTGGCAGGGCAATTCTCTGGAAACACCATATATTTT. Protein product: CASSRLAGQFSGNTIYF.

The rearrangement links TRBV28 to TRBJ1-1; 7 bases match TRBD1. The J segment lost 1 base and the V segment lost 6 bases, leaving 11 bases of the junction unmatched. CDR1 and CDR2 (germline): MDHEN, SYDVKM. The CDR3 has 16 residues. CDR3 nucleotide sequence: TGTGCCAGCAGACCCGGTTTCCGGGACAGGAACACTGAAGCTTTCTTT. It yields the protein CASRPGFRDRNTEAFF.

V usage is TRBV29-1 and J usage is TRBJ2-7; weak D call: TRBD1 (5 bases). CDR1 and CDR2 from the germline V gene are SQVTM and ANQGSEA. V was pared by 0 bases and J by 4 bases, with 13 bases between. The length of the CDR3 is 14 residues. The CDR3 coding sequence is TGCAGCGTTGAAGACAGGGCTTTTCCTTACGAGCAGTACTTC. This codes for CSVEDRAFPYEQYF.

The chain recombines TRBV30 with TRBJ2-1; D is unclear. The CDR3 has 10 amino acids. The V gene lost 5 bases and the J gene lost 4 bases, with 3 bases spanning the gap. Germline CDR1 is GTSNPN and CDR2 is SVGIG (reference sequence). The CDR3 DNA sequence: TGTGCCTGGGAGTACAATGAGCAGTTCTTC. It specifies CAWEYNEQFF.

The chain recombines TRBV6-2 or TRBV6-3 with TRBJ2-7; D may be TRBD1 (5 bases). The germline CDR1 and CDR2 sequences are MNHEY and SVGEGT. V was cut by 3 bases and J by 6 bases, with 12 bases left in between. This CDR3 has 13 amino acids. The CDR3 DNA reads TGTGCCAGCAGTTATCAGGGAACTGGCGAGCAGTACTTC. This translates into CASSYQGTGEQYF.

The chain employs TRBV6-6 and TRBJ1-1; perhaps TRBD1 as D (5 bases). The CDR3 extends over 12 amino acids. With 2 bases removed from V and 8 bases from J, the gap between germline ends came to 9 bases. From germline, CDR1 is MNHNY and CDR2 SVGAGI (reference sequence). The CDR3 sequence: CASSYGTGEAFF. CDR3 DNA: TGTGCCAGCAGTTACGGGACGGGCGAAGCTTTCTTT.

The V gene is TRBV5-1, the J gene TRBJ1-4; D ambiguous. The CDR3 covers 15 residues. Germline V gene data show CDR1 as SGHRS and CDR2 as YFSETQ. Deletions cut 3 bases from V and 8 bases from J, with 17 bases between. CDR3: CASSSSGKGEEKLFF. CDR3 nucleotides: TGCGCCAGCAGCTCCTCCGGGAAGGGAGAAGAAAAACTGTTTTTT.

The genes are TRBV6-5 and TRBJ2-7; D is undetermined. The CDR3 covers 13 residues. The V gene lost 2 bases and the J gene lost 6 bases, with 11 bases spanning the gap. Germline V CDR1 and CDR2: MNHEY, SVGAGI. The CDR3, as DNA: TGTGCCAGCAGTTACGGCGGCGCCGCCGAGCAGTACTTC. This translates into CASSYGGAAEQYF.

The genes are TRBV18 and TRBJ1-6; D remains unclear. The CDR3 runs to 15 residues. Trimming cost V 3 bases and J 7 bases, with 13 bases left between them. Per the germline V gene, CDR1 is KGHSH and CDR2 is LQKENI. CDR3 sequence (DNA): TGTGCCAGCTCACCCTGGTCCATGGGAAATTCACCCCTCCACTTT. Translating gives CASSPWSMGNSPLHF.

This clone has more than one count but fewer than ten. V usage is TRBV27 and J usage is TRBJ1-2; 12 nucleotides line up with TRBD1. Trimming at V came to 4 bases and at J to 6 bases, leaving 0 bases not matched to a gene. This CDR3 has 13 residues. Germline V gene data show CDR1 as MNHEY and CDR2 as SMNVEV (reference sequence). CDR3 sequence: CASSWDRGHGYTF. CDR3 bases: TGTGCCAGCAGTTGGGACAGGGGGCATGGCTACACCTTC.

The J gene is TRBJ2-7, the V gene TRBV5-5; weak D call: TRBD2 (6 bases). CDR3 length equals 16 residues. Trimming took off 4 bases at V and 3 bases at J, with 20 bases between the two ends. Germline-derived CDR1 and CDR2 are SGHKS and YYEKEE (reference sequence). CDR3 bases: TGTGCCAGCAGCAATGGGCCGGGGGTGACGGGCTACGAGCAGTACTTC. Its translation: CASSNGPGVTGYEQYF.

The table lists this clone with a count of one. This chain connects TRBV18 to TRBJ2-1, with 10 bases aligning to TRBD2. The CDR3 sequence is 16 residues long. Germline V CDR1 and CDR2: KGHSH, LQKENI. Unmatched junction bases numbered 5, after V lost 0 bases and J lost 6 bases. The CDR3 reads CASSPPRPSGSNEQFF. The CDR3 DNA sequence: TGTGCCAGCTCACCACCGCGCCCTAGCGGGAGCAATGAGCAGTTCTTC.

This chain links TRBV19 with TRBJ1-1, with D perhaps TRBD1 (6 bases). There are 15 residues in the CDR3. V lost 5 bases, J lost 4 bases, and 17 bases lay in between. The V gene's germline CDR1 is LNHDA and CDR2 SQIVND (reference sequence). The CDR3 reads CASSGQGSRSTEAFF. The CDR3 DNA reads as TGTGCCAGTAGTGGGCAGGGGTCGCGGTCCACTGAAGCTTTCTTT.